Shown below are 26 T cell receptor beta chains from a single sample sequenced in a study of molecular identifiers for immune sequencing clone quantification (dated by TCRdb to 2016 to 2019). Library generation was performed with PCR. The sequencing machine was an Illumina HiSeq 4000. Through fastp at Q25 and MiXCR, TCRdb rebuilt clones from the public reads, retaining in-frame beta chains. A single entry per CDR3 protein holds the most common genes and DNA from its merged rows. The sample profile shows roughly 93,000 distinct CDR3 sequences; around 17% of them were found once. 0.7% to 0.95% of the sample lies in the top ten. Sample: naive CD8+ T cells from blood, with Jurkat cell RNA spiked in. In light of the paper, this sample's cell subset or site label describes: FACS-sorted CD8+CD4-CCR7+CD45RA+ naive T cells. Source of these receptors: a human donor in good health. Some libraries in this study had Jurkat cell RNA spiked in.

A note on this clonotype: This may be a read error, as it is one base from a much larger clone. The rearrangement links TRBV6-6 to TRBJ2-4; 9 nucleotides align to TRBD2. The CDR3 is 19 residues long. Germline CDR1 is MNHNY and CDR2 is SVGAGI (reference sequence). The V segment lost 0 bases and the J segment 5 bases; nucleotides outside the gene matches: 14. The CDR3 DNA is TGTGCCAGCAGTTACTCGCGGGGGGGGGCGGGGGGGCTAGAAAACATTCAGTACTTC. Translation: CASSYSRGGAGGLENIQYF.

The V gene is TRBV7-4, the J gene TRBJ2-3, with D possibly matching TRBD2 (6 bases). CDR1 and CDR2 (germline): SGHVT, SQSDAQ. The CDR3 has 14 amino acids. V was pared by 4 bases and J by 4 bases, with 12 bases between. This CDR3 is CASSSKRAADTQYF. The CDR3 DNA follows: TGTGCCAGCAGCTCCAAGCGGGCCGCAGATACGCAGTATTTT.

This clonotype showed up just a few times. This clone may be a read error of a much larger clone one base away. CDR3 bases: TGCAGTGCTAGGCCCGGAGGGCGGGGAGGAGAGGCCCAGTACTTC. It specifies CSARPGGRGGEAQYF. The V call is TRBV20-1, the J call TRBJ2-5; D is perhaps TRBD2 (6 bases). The CDR3 sequence is 15 residues long. Germline loops: CDR1 DFQATT, CDR2 SNEGSKA (reference sequence).

This clonotype was detected many times. The chain uses TRBV28 and TRBJ2-7, with D unclear. Germline V CDR1 and CDR2: MDHEN, SYDVKM. V was clipped by 4 bases and J by 5 bases, with 3 bases between them. This CDR3 is built from 10 residues. The CDR3 region is CASSSNEQYF. The CDR3 DNA follows: TGTGCCAGCAGTTCGAACGAGCAGTACTTC. The full variable domain, its missing parts supplied by reference TRBV28 and TRBJ2-7, is DVKVTQSSRYLVKRTGEKVFLECVQDMDHENMFWYRQDPGLGLRLIYFSYDVKMKEKGDIPEGYSVSREKKERFSLILESASTNQTSMYLCASSSNEQYFGPGTRLTVT.

There are many counts of this clonotype. The chain carries TRBV5-1 and TRBJ2-2, with 12 bases fitting TRBD2. Losses at the gene ends were 3 bases for V and 7 bases for J; bases not matched to a gene: 7. This CDR3 comprises 16 residues. CDR1 SGHRS and CDR2 YFSETQ come from the germline V gene. CDR3 sequence: CASSSSGTSGFGELFF. CDR3 nucleotide sequence: TGCGCCAGCAGCTCTTCGGGGACTAGCGGGTTCGGGGAGCTGTTTTTT.

This clonotype was picked up many times. V gene TRBV19 combines with J gene TRBJ2-2; possibly TRBD2 for D (5 bases). CDR3 length: 13 residues. Germline CDR1 reads LNHDA; CDR2 reads SQIVND (reference sequence). V lost 7 bases and J lost 2, with 8 bases in between. The CDR3 bases are TGTGCCAGTACGAGGGATAACACCGGGGAGCTGTTTTTT. Its translation is CASTRDNTGELFF. Looking up the rest from reference TRBV19 and TRBJ2-2 gives the full variable domain: DGGITQSPKYLFRKEGQNVTLSCEQNLNHDAMYWYRQDPGQGLRLIYYSQIVNDFQKGDIAEGYSVSREKKESFPLTVTSAQKNPTAFYLCASTRDNTGELFFGEGSRLTVL.

On this clonotype itself: This sequence may be a read error, since a much larger clone differs from it by one base. The CDR3 DNA sequence: TGTGCCAGCAGCTTAGCGGGCGGGGGGGCCAGCGATACGCGGTATTTT. It yields the protein CASSLAGGGASDTRYF. The genes are TRBV7-6 and TRBJ2-3, with TRBD2 matching 9 bases. Germline CDR1 is SGHVS and CDR2 is FNYEAQ. The length of the CDR3 is 16 residues.

This clonotype was seen many times. The chain joins TRBV28 to TRBJ2-3, with D unresolved. Germline lookup yields CDR1 MDHEN and CDR2 SYDVKM. The V end lost 6 bases, the J end lost 0 bases, and 13 bases lay between the germline ends. The CDR3 has 15 amino acids. CDR3 sequence reads: CASRPQTLSTDTQYF. The CDR3 DNA is TGTGCCAGCAGACCCCAGACTCTGAGCACAGATACGCAGTATTTT.

This clonotype was observed at least ten times. The genes are TRBV5-4 and TRBJ2-3, with D unclear. This CDR3 is 16 amino acids long. Germline CDR1 reads SGHNT; CDR2 reads YYREEE (reference sequence). Trimming removed 0 bases at V and 2 bases at J, with 13 bases between. The CDR3 DNA follows: TGTGCCAGCAGCTTGGCCTCGGGCAGCCACACAGATACGCAGTATTTT. Its protein is CASSLASGSHTDTQYF. The full variable domain, its missing parts supplied by reference TRBV5-4 and TRBJ2-3, is ETGVTQSPTHLIKTRGQQVTLRCSSQSGHNTVSWYQQALGQGPQFIFQYYREEENGRGNFPPRFSGLQFPNYSSELNVNALELDDSALYLCASSLASGSHTDTQYFGPGTRLTVL.

This clonotype was seen more than once but under ten times. A much larger clone lies one base from this, so it may be a read error. This chain joins TRBV14 and TRBJ1-2; perhaps TRBD1 as D (6 bases). The ends were cut back, 1 base at V and 7 bases at J, with 16 bases in the middle. Germline CDR1 is SGHDN and CDR2 is FVKESK. This CDR3 region has 15 residues. The CDR3 bases are TGTGCCAGCAGCCAAGGTCCGACAGGCGCTGGTGGCTACACCTTC. Translating gives CASSQGPTGAGGYTF. Together with reference TRBV14 and TRBJ1-2, the CDR3 gives the full variable domain: EAGVTQFPSHSVIEKGQTVTLRCDPISGHDNLYWYRRVMGKEIKFLLHFVKESKQDESGMPNNRFLAERTGGTYSTLKVQPAELEDSGVYFCASSQGPTGAGGYTFGSGTRLTVV.

This clonotype was counted at least ten times. The chain joins TRBV7-6 to TRBJ1-1; possible D gene TRBD1, 6 bases. Germline CDR1 reads SGHVS; CDR2 reads FNYEAQ. This CDR3 comprises 15 residues. V was pared by 1 base and J by 4 bases, with 13 bases between. The CDR3 loop is CASSLEAGAGTEAFF. The CDR3 coding sequence is TGTGCCAGCAGCTTAGAGGCAGGGGCCGGCACTGAAGCTTTCTTT.

This clonotype was counted ten times or more. This chain uses TRBV10-3 with TRBJ2-3, with TRBD2 matching 7 bases. Germline CDR1 is ENHRY and CDR2 is SYGVKD. J gave up 0 bases and V 6 bases, and 12 bases lay outside the gene matches. There are 17 residues in the CDR3. CDR3: CAIRESLGGVSTDTQYF. CDR3 sequence (DNA): TGTGCCATCAGGGAGAGCCTGGGGGGGGTAAGCACAGATACGCAGTATTTT.

In regard to this clonotype: Likely a read error: the CDR3 ends without its conserved phenylalanine or tryptophan. This chain links TRBV7-2 with TRBJ2-3; the D is unclear. This CDR3 region has 16 residues. Looked up from germline, CDR1 is SGHTA and CDR2 is FQGNSA. V dropped 5 bases and J dropped 3 bases, with 18 bases sitting between them. The CDR3 is CTSSPITNPGTDTQYL. The DNA of the CDR3 is TGTACCAGCAGCCCCATCACAAACCCTGGTACAGATACGCAGTATTTA.

The chain links TRBV28 to TRBJ2-7; 7 positions agree with TRBD2. Trimming removed 4 bases from V and 2 bases from J; junction bases left unmatched: 5. Per germline, CDR1 MDHEN and CDR2 SYDVKM. The CDR3 has 14 amino acids. In nucleotides, the CDR3 is TGTGCCAGCAGTTACCGGGAGGCCCCCTACGAGCAGTACTTC. This encodes CASSYREAPYEQYF.

Concerning this clonotype: One junction end does not reproduce the germline sequence, and a read error may be involved. The chain is built from TRBV5-5 and TRBJ2-2, with 8 bases identical to TRBD2. The CDR3 length is 16 residues. Germline CDR1 is SGHKS and CDR2 is YYEKEE (reference sequence). The CDR3 spells CPSSLVPAGDTGELFF. DNA for the CDR3: TGTCCCAGCAGCCTGGTTCCAGCGGGAGATACCGGGGAGCTGTTTTTT.

This clonotype was seen at least ten times. The chain carries TRBV27 and TRBJ2-7; 7 bases map to TRBD1. J gave up 3 bases and V 5 bases, and 4 bases lay outside the gene matches. Germline V gives CDR1 MNHEY, CDR2 SMNVEV (reference sequence). The length of the CDR3 is 13 residues. The CDR3 sequence is CASSMTGHYEQYF. The CDR3 DNA reads TGTGCCAGCAGTATGACAGGGCACTACGAGCAGTACTTC.

V and J are TRBV3-1 and TRBJ1-1; D might be TRBD1 (5 bases). V lost 0 bases to trimming and J lost 5 bases, with 19 bases between them. CDR1 is LGHDT and CDR2 is YNNKEL in the germline V gene (reference sequence). The CDR3 is 17 residues long. CDR3 in amino acids: CASSQDLGTVGGTEAFF. For the CDR3, the DNA is TGTGCCAGCAGCCAAGATCTAGGTACCGTCGGGGGTACTGAAGCTTTCTTT.

This sequence joins TRBV29-1 and TRBJ1-2, with a weak D call TRBD1 (5 bases). The CDR3 extends over 12 amino acids. Germline values: CDR1 SQVTM, CDR2 ANQGSEA. V lost 3 bases, J lost 8 bases, and 13 bases lay in between. The CDR3 coding sequence is TGCAGCGTTGACCCGGGGGTTGAAGGCTACACCTTC. Its protein is CSVDPGVEGYTF.

This clonotype occurred many times. The V gene is TRBV12-3 or TRBV12-4, the J gene TRBJ2-1, with 8 nucleotides matching TRBD2. V was pared by 9 bases and J by 11 bases, with 9 bases of the junction left unmatched. The CDR3 runs 12 residues. The CDR3 nucleotides are TGTGCCAGTCGGGGGGGAGGGGGACAGCAGTTCTTC. This sequence encodes CASRGGGGQQFF.

This clonotype was counted many times. The genes are TRBV28 and TRBJ2-7; D is unresolved. CDR1 and CDR2 (germline): MDHEN, SYDVKM. The CDR3 extends over 12 amino acids. V lost 3 bases, J lost 4 bases, and 7 bases lay in between. CDR3 sequence reads: CASSFRLYEQYF. The CDR3 DNA follows: TGTGCCAGCAGTTTTAGGCTATACGAGCAGTACTTC.

The V and J genes are TRBV6-6 and TRBJ1-5, with 7 bases identical to TRBD1. CDR3 size: 16 residues. The V gene's germline CDR1 is MNHNY and CDR2 SVGAGI (reference sequence). V shed 5 bases, J shed 5 bases, and the junction held 12 bases outside the gene matches. CDR3 sequence reads: CASSDYGTVRDQPQHF. For the CDR3, the DNA is TGTGCCAGCAGTGACTATGGGACAGTTAGAGATCAGCCCCAGCATTTT.

Regarding this clonotype: This may come from a read error, since a much larger clone is one base off. The rearrangement joins TRBV19 to TRBJ2-5, with TRBD2 matching over 8 bases. CDR3 size: 13 residues. The germline gives CDR1 LNHDA, CDR2 SQIVND (reference sequence). The J segment lost 4 bases and the V segment lost 11 bases, leaving 9 bases of the junction unmatched. The CDR3 here is CAGRRGGLETQYF. The CDR3 nucleotides are TGTGCCGGTCGCCGGGGGGGCCTAGAGACCCAGTACTTC. Supplemented by reference TRBV19 and TRBJ2-5, the full variable domain reads DGGITQSPKYLFRKEGQNVTLSCEQNLNHDAMYWYRQDPGQGLRLIYYSQIVNDFQKGDIAEGYSVSREKKESFPLTVTSAQKNPTAFYLCAGRRGGLETQYFGPGTRLLVL.

This clonotype was found many times. The rearrangement joins TRBV27 to TRBJ2-7; D call uncertain. V gave up 2 bases and J gave up 4 bases, with 9 bases separating them. The germline V gene has CDR1 MNHEY and CDR2 SMNVEV (reference sequence). The CDR3 runs 13 residues. Here the CDR3 reads CASSLKASYEQYF. The CDR3 DNA sequence: TGTGCCAGCAGTTTAAAGGCGTCGTACGAGCAGTACTTC.

The chain has TRBV3-2 and TRBJ2-1; the table's D gene call, TRBD1, was not cross checked with the DNA. TRBV3-2 is given as a pseudogene. This CDR3 has 16 amino acids. The CDR3: CASSPSGLGIQDEQFF. CDR3 nucleotides: TGTGCCAGCAGCCCCTCCGGGTTAGGGATCCAGGATGAGCAGTTCTTC.

This clonotype showed up many times. V usage is TRBV3-1 and J usage is TRBJ1-2; 8 positions match TRBD1. The CDR3 is made up of 15 amino acids. V shed 0 bases, J shed 4 bases, and the junction held 4 bases outside the gene matches. Germline lookup yields CDR1 LGHDT and CDR2 YNNKEL (reference sequence). CDR3 in DNA: TGTGCCAGCAGCCAAGATCGGGGGACAGGCTATGGCTACACCTTC. This codes for CASSQDRGTGYGYTF.

This clonotype was detected many times. The chain uses TRBV28 and TRBJ2-7; tentatively, D is TRBD1 or TRBD2 (5 bases each). V dropped 8 bases and J dropped 2 bases, with 16 bases sitting between them. Germline V gene lookup returns CDR1 MDHEN and CDR2 SYDVKM. The CDR3 covers 14 residues. The DNA for the CDR3 is TGTGCCAGCGGGCAGACGGGGACGGCCTACGAGCAGTACTTC. Protein: CASGQTGTAYEQYF.